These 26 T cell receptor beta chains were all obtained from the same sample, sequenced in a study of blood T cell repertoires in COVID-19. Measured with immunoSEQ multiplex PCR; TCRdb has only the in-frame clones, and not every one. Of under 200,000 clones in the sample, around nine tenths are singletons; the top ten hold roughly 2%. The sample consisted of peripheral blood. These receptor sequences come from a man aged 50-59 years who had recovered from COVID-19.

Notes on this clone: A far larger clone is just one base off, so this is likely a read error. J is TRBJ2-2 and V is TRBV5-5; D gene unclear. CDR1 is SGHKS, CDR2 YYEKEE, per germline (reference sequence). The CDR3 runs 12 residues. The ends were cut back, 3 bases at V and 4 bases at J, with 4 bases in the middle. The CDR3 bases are TGTGCCAGCAGCTCCATCACCGGGGAGCTGTTTTTT. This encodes CASSSITGELFF.

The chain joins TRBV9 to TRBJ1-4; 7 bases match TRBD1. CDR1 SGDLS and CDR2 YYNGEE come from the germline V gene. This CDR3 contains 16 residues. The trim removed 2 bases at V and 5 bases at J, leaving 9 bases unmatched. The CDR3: CASSVGPGQSNEKLFF. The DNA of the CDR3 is TGTGCCAGCAGCGTTGGTCCGGGACAGTCGAATGAAAAACTGTTTTTT.

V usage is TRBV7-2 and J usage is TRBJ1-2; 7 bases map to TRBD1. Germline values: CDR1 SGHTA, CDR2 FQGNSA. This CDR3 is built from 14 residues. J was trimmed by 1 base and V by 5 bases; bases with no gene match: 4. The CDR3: CASSNRGNNYGYTF. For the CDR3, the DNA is TGTGCCAGCAGCAACAGGGGCAATAACTATGGCTACACCTTC. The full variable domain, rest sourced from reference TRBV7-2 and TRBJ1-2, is GAGVSQSPSNKVTEKGKDVELRCDPISGHTALYWYRQSLGQGLEFLIYFQGNSAPDKSGLPSDRFSAERTGGSVSTLTIQRTQQEDSAVYLCASSNRGNNYGYTFGSGTRLTVV.

In nucleotides, the CDR3 is TGTGCCAGCACAGGGGGTTACGAGCAGTACTTC. It specifies CASTGGYEQYF. V usage is TRBV2 and J usage is TRBJ2-7, with 7 bases that match TRBD1. This CDR3 is 11 amino acids long. V trimming: 7 bases; J trimming: 4 bases; junction bases outside the gene matches: 1. CDR1 SNHLY and CDR2 FYNNEI come from the germline V gene.

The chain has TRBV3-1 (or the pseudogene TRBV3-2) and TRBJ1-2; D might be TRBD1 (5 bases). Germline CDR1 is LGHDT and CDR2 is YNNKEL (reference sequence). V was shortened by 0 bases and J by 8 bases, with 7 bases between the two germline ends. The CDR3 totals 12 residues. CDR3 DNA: TGTGCCAGCAGCCAAGAGACAGCCGGCTACACCTTC. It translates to CASSQETAGYTF.

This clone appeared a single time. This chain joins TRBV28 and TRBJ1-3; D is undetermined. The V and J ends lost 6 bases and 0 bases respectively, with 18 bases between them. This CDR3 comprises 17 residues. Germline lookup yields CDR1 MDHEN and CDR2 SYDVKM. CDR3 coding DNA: TGTGCCAGCAGGAAGGGCGGGGTCCCGTACTCTGGAAACACCATATATTTT. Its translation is CASRKGGVPYSGNTIYF. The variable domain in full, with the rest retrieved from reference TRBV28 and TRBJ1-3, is DVKVTQSSRYLVKRTGEKVFLECVQDMDHENMFWYRQDPGLGLRLIYFSYDVKMKEKGDIPEGYSVSREKKERFSLILESASTNQTSMYLCASRKGGVPYSGNTIYFGEGSWLTVV.

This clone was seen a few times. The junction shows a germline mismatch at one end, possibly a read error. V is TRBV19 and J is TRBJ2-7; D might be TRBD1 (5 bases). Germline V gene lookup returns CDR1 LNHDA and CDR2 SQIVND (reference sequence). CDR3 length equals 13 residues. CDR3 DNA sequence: TGTGCGAGTAGGGGTTACCTTCGGGACGAGCAGTACTTC. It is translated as CASRGYLRDEQYF.

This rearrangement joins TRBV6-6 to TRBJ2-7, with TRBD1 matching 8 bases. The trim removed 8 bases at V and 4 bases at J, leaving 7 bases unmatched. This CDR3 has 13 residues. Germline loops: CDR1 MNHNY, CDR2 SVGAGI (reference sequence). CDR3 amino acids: CASRDRGRYEQYF. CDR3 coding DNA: TGTGCCAGCCGAGACAGGGGAAGGTACGAGCAGTACTTC.

The CDR3 loop is CASSRDRGHEQFF. In DNA, the CDR3 is TGTGCCAGTAGTAGGGACAGGGGCCATGAGCAGTTCTTC. This rearrangement joins TRBV19 to TRBJ2-1, with 10 bases that match TRBD1. V lost 4 bases to trimming and J lost 8 bases; unmatched junction nucleotides: 2. This CDR3 is built from 13 residues. Germline V gene lookup returns CDR1 LNHDA and CDR2 SQIVND (reference sequence). The full variable domain, rest sourced from reference TRBV19 and TRBJ2-1, is DGGITQSPKYLFRKEGQNVTLSCEQNLNHDAMYWYRQDPGQGLRLIYYSQIVNDFQKGDIAEGYSVSREKKESFPLTVTSAQKNPTAFYLCASSRDRGHEQFFGPGTRLTVL.

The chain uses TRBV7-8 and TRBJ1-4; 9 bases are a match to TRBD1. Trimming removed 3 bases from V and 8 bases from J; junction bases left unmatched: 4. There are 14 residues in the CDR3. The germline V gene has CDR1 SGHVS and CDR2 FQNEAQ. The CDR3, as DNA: TGTGCCAGCAGCTTTAACAGGGGGCTGGAAAAACTGTTTTTT. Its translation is CASSFNRGLEKLFF.

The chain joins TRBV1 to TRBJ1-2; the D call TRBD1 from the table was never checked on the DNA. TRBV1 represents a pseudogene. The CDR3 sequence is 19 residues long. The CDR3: CTSSPRKGQETPRIYGYTF. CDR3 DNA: TGCACCAGCAGCCCTCGCAAGGGACAGGAAACACCCCGAATTTATGGCTACACCTTC.

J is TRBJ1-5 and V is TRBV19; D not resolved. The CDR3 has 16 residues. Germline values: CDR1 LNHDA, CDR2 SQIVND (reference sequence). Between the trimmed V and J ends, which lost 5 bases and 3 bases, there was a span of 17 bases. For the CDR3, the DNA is TGTGCCAGTAGTTCCGACGAGCGGTGGAACAATCAGCCCCAGCATTTT. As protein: CASSSDERWNNQPQHF.

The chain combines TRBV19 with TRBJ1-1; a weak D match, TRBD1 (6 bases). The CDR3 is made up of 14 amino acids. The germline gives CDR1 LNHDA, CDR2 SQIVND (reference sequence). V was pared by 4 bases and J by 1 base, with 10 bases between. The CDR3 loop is CASSKDRWNTEAFF. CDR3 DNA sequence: TGTGCCAGTAGTAAGGACAGATGGAACACTGAAGCTTTCTTT.

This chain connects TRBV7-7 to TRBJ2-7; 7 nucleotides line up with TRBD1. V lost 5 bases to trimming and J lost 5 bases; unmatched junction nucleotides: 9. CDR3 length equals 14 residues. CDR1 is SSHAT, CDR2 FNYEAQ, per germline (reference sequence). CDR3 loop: CASSPTGLVHEQYF. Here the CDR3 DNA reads TGTGCCAGCAGCCCGACAGGGTTAGTACACGAGCAGTACTTC. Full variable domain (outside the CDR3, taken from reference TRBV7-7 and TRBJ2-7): GAGVSQSPRYKVTKRGQDVTLRCDPISSHATLYWYQQALGQGPEFLTYFNYEAQPDKSGLPSDRFSAERPEGSISTLTIQRTEQRDSAMYRCASSPTGLVHEQYFGPGTRLTVT.

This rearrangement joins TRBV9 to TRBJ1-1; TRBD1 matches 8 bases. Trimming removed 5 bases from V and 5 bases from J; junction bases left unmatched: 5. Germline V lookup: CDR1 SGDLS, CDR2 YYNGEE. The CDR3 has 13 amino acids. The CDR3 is CASSARGQTEAFF. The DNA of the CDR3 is TGTGCCAGCAGTGCCAGGGGGCAGACTGAAGCTTTCTTT.

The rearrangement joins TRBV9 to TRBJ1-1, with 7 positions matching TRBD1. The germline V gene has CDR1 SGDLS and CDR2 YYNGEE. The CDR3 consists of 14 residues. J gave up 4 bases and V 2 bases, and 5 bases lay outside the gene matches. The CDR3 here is CASSVKGQSTEAFF. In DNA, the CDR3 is TGTGCCAGCAGCGTTAAGGGACAGAGCACTGAAGCTTTCTTT.

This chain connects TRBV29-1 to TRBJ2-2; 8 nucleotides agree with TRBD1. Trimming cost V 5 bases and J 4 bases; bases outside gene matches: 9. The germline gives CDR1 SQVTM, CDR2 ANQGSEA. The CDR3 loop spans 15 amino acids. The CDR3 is CSVIPGGGSTGELFF. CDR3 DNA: TGCAGCGTTATTCCAGGGGGCGGTAGCACCGGGGAGCTGTTTTTT.

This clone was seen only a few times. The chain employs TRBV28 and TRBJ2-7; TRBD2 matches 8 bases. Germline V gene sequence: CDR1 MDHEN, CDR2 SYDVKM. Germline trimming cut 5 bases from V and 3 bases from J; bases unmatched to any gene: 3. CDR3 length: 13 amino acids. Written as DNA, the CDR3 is TGTGCCAGCAGTCCGGGACTAGACTACGAGCAGTACTTC. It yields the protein CASSPGLDYEQYF. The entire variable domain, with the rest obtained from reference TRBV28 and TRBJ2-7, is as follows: DVKVTQSSRYLVKRTGEKVFLECVQDMDHENMFWYRQDPGLGLRLIYFSYDVKMKEKGDIPEGYSVSREKKERFSLILESASTNQTSMYLCASSPGLDYEQYFGPGTRLTVT.

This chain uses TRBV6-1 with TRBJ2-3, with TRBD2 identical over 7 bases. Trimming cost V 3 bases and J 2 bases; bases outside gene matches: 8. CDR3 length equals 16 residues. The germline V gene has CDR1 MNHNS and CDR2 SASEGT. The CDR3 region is CASSDTWDYLTDTQYF. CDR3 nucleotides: TGTGCCAGCAGTGATACTTGGGACTATCTCACAGATACGCAGTATTTT.

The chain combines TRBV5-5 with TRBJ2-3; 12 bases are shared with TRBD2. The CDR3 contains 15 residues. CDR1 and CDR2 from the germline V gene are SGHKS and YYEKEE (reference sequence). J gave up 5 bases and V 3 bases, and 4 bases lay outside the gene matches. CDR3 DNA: TGTGCCAGCAGCTCACCGACTAGCGGGAGAGATACGCAGTATTTT. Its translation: CASSSPTSGRDTQYF.

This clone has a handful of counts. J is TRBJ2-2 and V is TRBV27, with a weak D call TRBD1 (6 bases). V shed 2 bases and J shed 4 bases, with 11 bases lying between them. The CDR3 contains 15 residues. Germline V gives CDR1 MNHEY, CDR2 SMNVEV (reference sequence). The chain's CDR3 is CASSLIQGTTGELFF. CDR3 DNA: TGTGCCAGCAGTTTAATTCAGGGGACCACCGGGGAGCTGTTTTTT.

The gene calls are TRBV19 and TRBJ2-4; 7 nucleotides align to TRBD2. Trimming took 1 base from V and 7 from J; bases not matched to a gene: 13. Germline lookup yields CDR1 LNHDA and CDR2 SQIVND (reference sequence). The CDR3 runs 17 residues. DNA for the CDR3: TGTGCCAGTAGTATAGTGGGAGGGCAGGAAGGATGGAACATTCAGTACTTC. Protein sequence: CASSIVGGQEGWNIQYF.

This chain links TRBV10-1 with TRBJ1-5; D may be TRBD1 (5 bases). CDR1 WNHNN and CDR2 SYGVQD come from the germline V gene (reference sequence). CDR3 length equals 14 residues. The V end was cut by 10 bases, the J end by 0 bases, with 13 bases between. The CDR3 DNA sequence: TGCGCCATCACAGGTCTATATAGCAATCAGCCCCAGCATTTT. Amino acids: CAITGLYSNQPQHF.

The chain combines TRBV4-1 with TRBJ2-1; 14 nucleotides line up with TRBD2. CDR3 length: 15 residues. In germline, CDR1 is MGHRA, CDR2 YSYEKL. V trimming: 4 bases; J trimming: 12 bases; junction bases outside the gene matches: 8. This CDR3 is CASSPLRLAGGPQFF. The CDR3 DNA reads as TGCGCCAGCAGCCCTCTGAGACTAGCGGGGGGGCCGCAGTTCTTC.

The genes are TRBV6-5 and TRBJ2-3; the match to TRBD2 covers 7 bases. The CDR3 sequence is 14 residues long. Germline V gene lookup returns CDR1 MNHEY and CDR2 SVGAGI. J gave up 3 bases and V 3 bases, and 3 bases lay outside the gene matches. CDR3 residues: CASSYQLATDTQYF. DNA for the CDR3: TGTGCCAGCAGTTATCAACTAGCGACAGATACGCAGTATTTT.

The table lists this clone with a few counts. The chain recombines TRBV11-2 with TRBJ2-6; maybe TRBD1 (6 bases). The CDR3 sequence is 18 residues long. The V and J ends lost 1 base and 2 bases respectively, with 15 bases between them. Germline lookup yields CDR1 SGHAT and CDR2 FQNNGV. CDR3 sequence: CASSLAGFRGPGANVLTF. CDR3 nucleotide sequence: TGTGCCAGCAGCTTAGCGGGCTTCAGGGGACCTGGGGCCAACGTCCTGACTTTC.